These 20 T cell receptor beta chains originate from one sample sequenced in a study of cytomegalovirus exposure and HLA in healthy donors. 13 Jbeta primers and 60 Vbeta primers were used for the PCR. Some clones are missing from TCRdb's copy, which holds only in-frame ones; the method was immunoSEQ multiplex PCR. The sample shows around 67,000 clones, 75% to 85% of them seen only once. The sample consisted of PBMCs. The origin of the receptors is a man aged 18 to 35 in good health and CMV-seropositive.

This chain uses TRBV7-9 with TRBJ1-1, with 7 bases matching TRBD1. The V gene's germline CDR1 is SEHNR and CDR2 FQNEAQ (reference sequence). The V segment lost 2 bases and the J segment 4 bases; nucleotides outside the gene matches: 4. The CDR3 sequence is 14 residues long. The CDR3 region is CASSLIQGGTEAFF. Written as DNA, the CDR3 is TGTGCCAGCAGCTTAATCCAGGGGGGCACTGAAGCTTTCTTT. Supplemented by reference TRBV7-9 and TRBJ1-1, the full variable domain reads DTGVSQNPRHKITKRGQNVTFRCDPISEHNRLYWYRQTLGQGPEFLTYFQNEAQLEKSRLLSDRFSAERPKGSFSTLEIQRTEQGDSAMYLCASSLIQGGTEAFFGQGTRLTVV.

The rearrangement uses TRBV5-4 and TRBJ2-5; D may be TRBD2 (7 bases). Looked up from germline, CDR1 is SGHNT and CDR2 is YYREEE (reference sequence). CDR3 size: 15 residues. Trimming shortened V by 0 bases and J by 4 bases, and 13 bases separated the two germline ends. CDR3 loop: CASSLAGGRGETQYF. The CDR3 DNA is TGTGCCAGCAGCTTGGCGGGGGGCCGGGGAGAGACCCAGTACTTC.

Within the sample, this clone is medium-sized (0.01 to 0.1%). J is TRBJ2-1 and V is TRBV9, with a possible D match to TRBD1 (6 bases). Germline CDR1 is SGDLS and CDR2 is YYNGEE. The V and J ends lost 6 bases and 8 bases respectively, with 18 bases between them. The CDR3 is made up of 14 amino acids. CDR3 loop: CASTEGQFFDEQFF. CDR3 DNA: TGTGCCAGCACCGAAGGACAGTTTTTCGATGAGCAGTTCTTC. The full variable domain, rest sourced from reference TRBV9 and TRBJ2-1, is DSGVTQTPKHLITATGQRVTLRCSPRSGDLSVYWYQQSLDQGLQFLIQYYNGEERAKGNILERFSAQQFPDLHSELNLSSLELGDSALYFCASTEGQFFDEQFFGPGTRLTVL.

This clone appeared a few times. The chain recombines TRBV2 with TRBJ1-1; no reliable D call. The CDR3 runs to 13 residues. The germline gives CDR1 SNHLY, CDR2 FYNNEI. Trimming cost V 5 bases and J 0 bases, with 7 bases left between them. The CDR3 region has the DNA TGTGCCAGCAGTCCGCGGATGAACACTGAAGCTTTCTTT. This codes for CASSPRMNTEAFF. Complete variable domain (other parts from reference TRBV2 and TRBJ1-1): EPEVTQTPSHQVTQMGQEVILRCVPISNHLYFYWYRQILGQKVEFLVSFYNNEISEKSEIFDDQFSVERPDGSNFTLKIRSTKLEDSAMYFCASSPRMNTEAFFGQGTRLTVV.

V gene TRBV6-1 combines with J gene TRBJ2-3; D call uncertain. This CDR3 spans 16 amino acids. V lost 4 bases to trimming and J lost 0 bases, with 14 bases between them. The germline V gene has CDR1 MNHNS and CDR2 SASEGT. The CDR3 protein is CASSAMGASSTDTQYF. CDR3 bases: TGTGCCAGCAGTGCTATGGGCGCCTCTAGCACAGATACGCAGTATTTT.

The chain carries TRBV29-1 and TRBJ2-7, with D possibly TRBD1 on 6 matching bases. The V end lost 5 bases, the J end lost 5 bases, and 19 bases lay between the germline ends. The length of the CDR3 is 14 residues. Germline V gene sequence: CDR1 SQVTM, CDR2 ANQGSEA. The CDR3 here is CSVQTSQGSHEQYF. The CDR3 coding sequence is TGCAGCGTTCAAACTAGTCAGGGGAGCCACGAGCAGTACTTC.

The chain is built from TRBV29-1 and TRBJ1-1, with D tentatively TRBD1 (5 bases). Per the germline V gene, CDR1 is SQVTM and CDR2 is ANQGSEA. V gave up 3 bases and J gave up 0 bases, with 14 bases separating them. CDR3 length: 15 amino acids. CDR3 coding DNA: TGCAGCGTTGAGACAGCCCAAGCTATGAACACTGAAGCTTTCTTT. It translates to CSVETAQAMNTEAFF.

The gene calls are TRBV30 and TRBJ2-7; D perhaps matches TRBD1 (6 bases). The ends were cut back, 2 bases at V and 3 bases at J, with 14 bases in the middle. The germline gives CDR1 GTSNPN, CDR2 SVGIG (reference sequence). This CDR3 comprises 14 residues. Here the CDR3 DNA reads TGTGCCTGGAGTCTCCCGGGACAACTCTACGAGCAGTACTTC. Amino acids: CAWSLPGQLYEQYF.

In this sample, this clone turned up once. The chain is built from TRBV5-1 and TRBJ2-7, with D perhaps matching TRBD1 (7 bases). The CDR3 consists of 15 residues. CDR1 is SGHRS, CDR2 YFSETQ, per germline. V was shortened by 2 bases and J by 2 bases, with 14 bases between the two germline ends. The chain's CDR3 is CASSFFGGTAYEQYF. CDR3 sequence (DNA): TGCGCCAGCAGCTTCTTTGGCGGGACAGCCTACGAGCAGTACTTC.

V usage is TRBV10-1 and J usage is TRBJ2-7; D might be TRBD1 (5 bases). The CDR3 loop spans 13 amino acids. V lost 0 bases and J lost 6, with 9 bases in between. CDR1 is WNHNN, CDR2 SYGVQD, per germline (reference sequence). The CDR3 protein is CASSESKRGEQYF. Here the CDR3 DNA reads TGCGCCAGCAGTGAGTCTAAAAGGGGCGAGCAGTACTTC.

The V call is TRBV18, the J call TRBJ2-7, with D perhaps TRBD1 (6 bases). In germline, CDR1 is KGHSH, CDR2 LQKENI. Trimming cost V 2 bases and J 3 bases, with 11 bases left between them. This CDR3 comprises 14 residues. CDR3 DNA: TGTGCCAGCTCACCAACGGTAGGGGGCTACGAGCAGTACTTC. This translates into CASSPTVGGYEQYF. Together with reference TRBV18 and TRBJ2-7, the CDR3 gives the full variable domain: NAGVMQNPRHLVRRRGQEARLRCSPMKGHSHVYWYRQLPEEGLKFMVYLQKENIIDESGMPKERFSAEFPKEGPSILRIQQVVRGDSAAYFCASSPTVGGYEQYFGPGTRLTVT.

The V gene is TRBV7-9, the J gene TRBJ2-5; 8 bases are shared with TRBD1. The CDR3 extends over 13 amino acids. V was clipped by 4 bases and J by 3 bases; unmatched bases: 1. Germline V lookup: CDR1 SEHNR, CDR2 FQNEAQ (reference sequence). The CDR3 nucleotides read TGTGCCAGCAGCTCGACAGGGGAAGAGACCCAGTACTTC. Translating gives CASSSTGEETQYF.

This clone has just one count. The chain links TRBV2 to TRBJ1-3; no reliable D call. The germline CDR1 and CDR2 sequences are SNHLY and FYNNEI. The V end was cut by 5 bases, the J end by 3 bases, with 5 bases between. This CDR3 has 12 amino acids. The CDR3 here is CASSPGGNTIYF. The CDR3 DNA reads TGTGCCAGCAGTCCAGGTGGAAACACCATATATTTT.

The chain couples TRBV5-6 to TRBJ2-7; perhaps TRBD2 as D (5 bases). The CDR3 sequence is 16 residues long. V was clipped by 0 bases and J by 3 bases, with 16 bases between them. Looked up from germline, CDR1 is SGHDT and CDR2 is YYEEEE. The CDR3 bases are TGTGCCAGCAGCTTGGGTGCCGGAGGTTGGGACTACGAGCAGTACTTC. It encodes CASSLGAGGWDYEQYF.

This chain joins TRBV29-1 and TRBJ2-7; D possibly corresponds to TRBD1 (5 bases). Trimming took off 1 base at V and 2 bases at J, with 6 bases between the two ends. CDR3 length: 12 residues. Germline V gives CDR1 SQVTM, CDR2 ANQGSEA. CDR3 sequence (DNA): TGCAGCGTTGAAGCCAGGGCCTACGAGCAGTACTTC. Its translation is CSVEARAYEQYF.

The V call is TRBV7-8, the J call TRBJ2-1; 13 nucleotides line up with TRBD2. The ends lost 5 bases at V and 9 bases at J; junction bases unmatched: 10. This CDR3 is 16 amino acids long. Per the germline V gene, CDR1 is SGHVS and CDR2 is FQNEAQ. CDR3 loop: CASSPRTSGSLGEQFF. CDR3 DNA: TGTGCCAGCAGCCCGCGGACTAGCGGGAGTTTGGGTGAGCAGTTCTTC. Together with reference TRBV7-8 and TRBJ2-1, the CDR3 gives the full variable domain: GAGVSQSPRYKVAKRGQDVALRCDPISGHVSLFWYQQALGQGPEFLTYFQNEAQLDKSGLPSDRFFAERPEGSVSTLKIQRTQQEDSAVYLCASSPRTSGSLGEQFFGPGTRLTVL.

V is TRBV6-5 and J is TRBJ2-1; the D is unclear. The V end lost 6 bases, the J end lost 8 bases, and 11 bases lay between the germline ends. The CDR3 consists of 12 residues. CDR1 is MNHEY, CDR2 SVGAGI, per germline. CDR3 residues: CASSLTADEQFF. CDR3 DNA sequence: TGTGCCAGCAGCCTCACGGCGGATGAGCAGTTCTTC.

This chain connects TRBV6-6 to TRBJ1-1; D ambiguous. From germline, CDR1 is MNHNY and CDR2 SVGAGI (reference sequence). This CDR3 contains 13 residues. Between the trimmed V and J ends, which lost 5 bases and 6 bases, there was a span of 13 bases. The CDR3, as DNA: TGTGCCAGCAGTGGCCAGTCTCTGTCTGAAGCTTTCTTT. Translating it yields CASSGQSLSEAFF.

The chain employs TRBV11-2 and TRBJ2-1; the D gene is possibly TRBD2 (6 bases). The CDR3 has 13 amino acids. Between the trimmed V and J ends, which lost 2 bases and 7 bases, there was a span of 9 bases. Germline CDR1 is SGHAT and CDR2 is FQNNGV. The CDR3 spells CASSLRSGNEQFF. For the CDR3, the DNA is TGTGCCAGCAGCTTACGTAGCGGTAATGAGCAGTTCTTC.

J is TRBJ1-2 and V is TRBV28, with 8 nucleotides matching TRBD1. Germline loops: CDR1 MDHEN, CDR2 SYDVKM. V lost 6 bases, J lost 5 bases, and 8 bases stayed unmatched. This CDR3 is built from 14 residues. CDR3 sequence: CASSYTGTGYGYTF. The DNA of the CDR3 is TGTGCCAGCAGCTATACCGGGACAGGTTATGGCTACACCTTC.